Listed here are 6 T cell receptor beta chains from one sample, sequenced in a study of OX40 agonist ivuxolimab in advanced cancers. Generated by immunoSEQ multiplex PCR, the TCRdb table keeps only in-frame clones and is missing some. The sample comprises tens of thousands of clones, about 91% of which are singletons, and 0.33% rests with the top ten. Source: CD4+ or CD8+ T cells sorted from blood, taken in a trial of the OX40 agonist ivuxolimab. The receptors stem from an adult with an advanced solid tumor such as melanoma, head and neck, liver or kidney cancer.

This clone was seen a single time. This sequence joins TRBV28 and TRBJ1-2; TRBD1 might be the D (6 bases). CDR1 is MDHEN and CDR2 is SYDVKM in the germline V gene. V dropped 6 bases and J dropped 3 bases, with 11 bases sitting between them. The CDR3 runs 13 residues. Here the CDR3 DNA reads TGTGCCAGCAGGAGGACAGCTGACTATGGCTACACCTTC. Translated, it gives CASRRTADYGYTF.

The chain couples TRBV14 to TRBJ2-7; weak D call: TRBD1 (6 bases). Trimming took off 5 bases at V and 7 bases at J, with 12 bases between the two ends. The CDR3 is 12 residues long. The V gene's germline CDR1 is SGHDN and CDR2 FVKESK. The CDR3 protein is CASSGTTREQYF. The CDR3 coding sequence is TGTGCCAGCAGCGGGACAACCAGAGAGCAGTACTTC.

This chain joins TRBV23-1 and TRBJ1-2; D not certain. Being an ORF, TRBV23-1 has a function that is uncertain. The CDR3 loop spans 16 amino acids. Trimming pared 0 bases from V and 2 bases from J, leaving 13 bases between. In DNA, the CDR3 is TGCGCCAGCAGTCAATCGTTCCTCTCAATCAACTATGGCTACACCTTC. Residues: CASSQSFLSINYGYTF.

This chain uses TRBV6-6 with TRBJ1-3; no clear D. V was clipped by 2 bases and J by 0 bases, with 8 bases between them. The CDR3 covers 15 residues. Germline CDR1 MNHNY, CDR2 SVGAGI (reference sequence). The CDR3 DNA reads TGTGCCAGCAGTTACGGGCGGGACTCTGGAAACACCATATATTTT. It translates to CASSYGRDSGNTIYF.

This chain links TRBV18 with TRBJ2-1, with TRBD1 matching 7 bases. This CDR3 is 13 amino acids long. From germline, CDR1 is KGHSH and CDR2 LQKENI. The V segment lost 3 bases and the J segment 7 bases; nucleotides outside the gene matches: 3. The CDR3 DNA reads TGTGCCAGCTCACCCAGACAGGGTAATGAGCAGTTCTTC. Amino acids: CASSPRQGNEQFF.

The rearrangement links TRBV11-2 to TRBJ2-2, with D tentatively TRBD1 (5 bases). The CDR3 covers 17 residues. Germline CDR1 SGHAT, CDR2 FQNNGV. The V and J ends lost 5 bases and 0 bases respectively, with 16 bases between them. CDR3: CASSARGSLANTGELFF. DNA for the CDR3: TGTGCCAGCAGCGCTAGGGGCTCCCTCGCGAACACCGGGGAGCTGTTTTTT.